This is a list of T cell receptor beta chains from one sample in a study of blood T cell repertoires in COVID-19. The method was immunoSEQ multiplex PCR; TCRdb's version includes in-frame clones alone and lacks a portion of them. In the table there are about 120,000 clones, roughly 76% of which are singletons. The sample consisted of peripheral blood. The origin of the receptors is a human donor in a cohort sampled during active COVID-19. CDR3s leave out the opening cysteine and the closing phenylalanine or tryptophan. Fields, in order: J gene, V gene, CDR3 protein.

TRBJ2-7,TRBV3-1/TRBV3-2,ASSQGRTFSS
TRBJ2-5,TRBV18,ASSPAGSGQETQY
TRBJ1-5,TRBV9,ASSVDHSSQPQH
TRBJ1-6,TRBV24-1,ATRTGGDSPLH
TRBJ2-7,TRBV7-9,ASSSPGGHEQY
TRBJ1-1,TRBV4-3,ASSQEQLNTEAF
TRBJ1-2,TRBV9,ASSAGGLGTGFGYT
TRBJ2-7,TRBV5-1,ASSPDDRGPYEQY
TRBJ1-1,TRBV2,ASSDGRVPGTEAF
TRBJ2-7,TRBV6-5,ASSYSTQVPYEQY
TRBJ2-7,TRBV4-1,ASSQEEGDYEQY
TRBJ2-5,TRBV4-3,ASSQGRGRGETQY
TRBJ2-7,TRBV30,AWSVPRETGRPYEQY
TRBJ2-5,TRBV2,ASSELAQETQY
TRBJ2-3,TRBV11-2,ASSRQGANTQY
TRBJ1-1,TRBV6-5,ASSYSGRNTEAF
TRBJ2-2,TRBV10-3,AISRQGSNTGELF
TRBJ2-7,TRBV7-9,ASSSRLAGNWEQY
TRBJ2-7,TRBV7-8,ASSLGTSGQYEQY
TRBJ2-7,TRBV5-1,ASSLGWSSYEQY
TRBJ2-7,TRBV10-3,AISEPTEVAYEQY
TRBJ2-7,TRBV28,ASRPSSVSSYEQY
TRBJ1-2,TRBV2,ASSDLPGTGTNYGYT
TRBJ2-1,TRBV11-2,ASSLLAGGSYNEQF
TRBJ2-5,TRBV7-2,ASSLAAGGPQETQY
TRBJ2-7,TRBV18,ASSPDRRYEQY
TRBJ1-1,TRBV4-3,ASSQNWGGTEAF